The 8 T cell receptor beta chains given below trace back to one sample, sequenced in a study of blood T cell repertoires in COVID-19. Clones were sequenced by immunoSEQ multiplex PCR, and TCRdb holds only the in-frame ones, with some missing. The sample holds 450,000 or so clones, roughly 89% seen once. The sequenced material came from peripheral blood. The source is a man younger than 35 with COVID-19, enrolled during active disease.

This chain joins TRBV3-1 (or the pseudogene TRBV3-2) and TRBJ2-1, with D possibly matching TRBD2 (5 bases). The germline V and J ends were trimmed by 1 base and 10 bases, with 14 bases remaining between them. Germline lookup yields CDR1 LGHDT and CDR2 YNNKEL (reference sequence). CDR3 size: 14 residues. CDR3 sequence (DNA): TGTGCCAGCAGCCAAGTTGGGAGCGCCCAAGAGCAGTTCTTC. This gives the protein CASSQVGSAQEQFF.

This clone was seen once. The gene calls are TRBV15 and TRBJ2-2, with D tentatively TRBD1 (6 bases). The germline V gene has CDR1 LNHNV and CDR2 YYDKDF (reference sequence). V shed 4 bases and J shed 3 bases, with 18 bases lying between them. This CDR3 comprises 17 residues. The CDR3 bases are TGTGCCACCAGCAACGTCCCCGGGACACTACACACCGGGGAGCTGTTTTTT. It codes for CATSNVPGTLHTGELFF.

In nucleotides, the CDR3 is TGTGCCAGCAGCCAAGATCGAAGTCGGACAGATACGCAGTATTTT. It is translated as CASSQDRSRTDTQYF. The J gene is TRBJ2-3, the V gene TRBV3-1 (or the pseudogene TRBV3-2); no definite D call. Germline values: CDR1 LGHDT, CDR2 YNNKEL (reference sequence). V was shortened by 0 bases and J by 3 bases, with 10 bases between the two germline ends. The CDR3 covers 15 residues.

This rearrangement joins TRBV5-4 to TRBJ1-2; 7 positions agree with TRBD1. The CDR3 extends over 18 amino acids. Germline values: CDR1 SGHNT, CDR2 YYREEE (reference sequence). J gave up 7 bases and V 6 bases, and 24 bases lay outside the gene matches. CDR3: CASTSFPRQGGVGGGYTF. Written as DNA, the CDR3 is TGTGCCAGCACCTCCTTCCCCCGACAGGGAGGCGTAGGTGGTGGCTACACCTTC.

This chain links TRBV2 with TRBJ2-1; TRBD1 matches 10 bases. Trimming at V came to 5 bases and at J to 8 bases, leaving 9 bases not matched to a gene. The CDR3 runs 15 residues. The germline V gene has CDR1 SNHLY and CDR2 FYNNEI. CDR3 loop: CASSSDRGEMDEQFF. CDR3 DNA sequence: TGTGCCAGCAGTTCGGACAGGGGGGAAATGGATGAGCAGTTCTTC.

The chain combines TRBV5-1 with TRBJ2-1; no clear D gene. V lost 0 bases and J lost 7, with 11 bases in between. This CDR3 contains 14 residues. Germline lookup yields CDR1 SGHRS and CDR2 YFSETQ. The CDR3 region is CASSLVSAANEQFF. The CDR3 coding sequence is TGCGCCAGCAGCTTGGTTTCGGCGGCAAATGAGCAGTTCTTC.

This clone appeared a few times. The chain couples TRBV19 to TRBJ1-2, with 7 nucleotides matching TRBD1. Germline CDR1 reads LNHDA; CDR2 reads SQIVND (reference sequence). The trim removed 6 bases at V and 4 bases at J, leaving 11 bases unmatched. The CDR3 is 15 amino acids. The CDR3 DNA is TGTGCCAGTAGACCGAAGACAGGGTTGAGCTATGGCTACACCTTC. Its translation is CASRPKTGLSYGYTF.

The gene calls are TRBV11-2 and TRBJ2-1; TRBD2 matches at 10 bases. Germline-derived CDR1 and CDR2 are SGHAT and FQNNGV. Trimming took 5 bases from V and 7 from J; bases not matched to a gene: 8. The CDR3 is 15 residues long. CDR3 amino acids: CASSPRSGGANEQFF. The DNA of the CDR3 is TGTGCCAGCAGCCCCAGGAGCGGGGGGGCGAATGAGCAGTTCTTC.